The following is a T cell receptor beta chain sequence with its context. Its antigen remains unknown. CDR1 is SGDLS and CDR2 is YYNGEE in the germline V gene. This CDR3 is 13 amino acids long. V was clipped by 5 bases and J by 4 bases, with 13 bases between them. These data are taken from a study of blood T cells in healthy people across ages. Study results and limitations: Percentage of naive T cells showed a strong correlation with TCR beta diversity.

Next came a second PCR, run for about 6 to 12 cycles, which used a sample-barcoded 5' primer along with a J-beta primer mix. TCRdb fed the 5' RACE reads into MiXCR, producing one record per CDR3 protein. The sample shows 600,000 to 850,000 distinct CDR3 sequences, 40% to 45% of them seen only once. The sequence came from a woman aged 55-69 years in good health. Sample: blood. The chain joins TRBV9 to TRBJ2-7, with D perhaps assigned TRBD1 or TRBD2 (5 bases each). CDR3 region: CASRGENEYEQYF. CDR3 in DNA: TGTGCCAGCAGGGGGGAAAATGAGTACGAGCAGTACTTC.